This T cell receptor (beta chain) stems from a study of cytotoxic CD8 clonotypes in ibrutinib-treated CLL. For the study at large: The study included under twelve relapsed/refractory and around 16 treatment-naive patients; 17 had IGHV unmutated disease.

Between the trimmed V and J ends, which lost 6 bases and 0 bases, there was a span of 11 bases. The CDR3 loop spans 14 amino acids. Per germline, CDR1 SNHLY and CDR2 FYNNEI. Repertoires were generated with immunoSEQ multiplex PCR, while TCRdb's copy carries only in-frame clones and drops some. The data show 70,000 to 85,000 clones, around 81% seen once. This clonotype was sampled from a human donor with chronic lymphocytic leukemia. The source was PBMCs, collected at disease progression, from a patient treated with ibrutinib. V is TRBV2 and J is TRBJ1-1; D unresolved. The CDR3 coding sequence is TGTGCCAGCAGCCCGGTTACGGTGAACACTGAAGCTTTCTTT. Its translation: CASSPVTVNTEAFF.